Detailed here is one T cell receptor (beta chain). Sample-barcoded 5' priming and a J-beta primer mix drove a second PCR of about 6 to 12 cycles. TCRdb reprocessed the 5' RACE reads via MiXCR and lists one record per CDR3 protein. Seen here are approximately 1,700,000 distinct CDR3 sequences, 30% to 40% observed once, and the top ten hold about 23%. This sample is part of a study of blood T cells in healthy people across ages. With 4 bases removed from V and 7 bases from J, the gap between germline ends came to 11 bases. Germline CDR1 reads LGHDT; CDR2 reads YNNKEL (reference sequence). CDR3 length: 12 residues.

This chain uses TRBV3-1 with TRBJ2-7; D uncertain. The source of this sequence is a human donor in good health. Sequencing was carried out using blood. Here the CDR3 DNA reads TGTGCCAGCAGCCGTCAGAGCTGGGAGCAGTACTTC. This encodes CASSRQSWEQYF.